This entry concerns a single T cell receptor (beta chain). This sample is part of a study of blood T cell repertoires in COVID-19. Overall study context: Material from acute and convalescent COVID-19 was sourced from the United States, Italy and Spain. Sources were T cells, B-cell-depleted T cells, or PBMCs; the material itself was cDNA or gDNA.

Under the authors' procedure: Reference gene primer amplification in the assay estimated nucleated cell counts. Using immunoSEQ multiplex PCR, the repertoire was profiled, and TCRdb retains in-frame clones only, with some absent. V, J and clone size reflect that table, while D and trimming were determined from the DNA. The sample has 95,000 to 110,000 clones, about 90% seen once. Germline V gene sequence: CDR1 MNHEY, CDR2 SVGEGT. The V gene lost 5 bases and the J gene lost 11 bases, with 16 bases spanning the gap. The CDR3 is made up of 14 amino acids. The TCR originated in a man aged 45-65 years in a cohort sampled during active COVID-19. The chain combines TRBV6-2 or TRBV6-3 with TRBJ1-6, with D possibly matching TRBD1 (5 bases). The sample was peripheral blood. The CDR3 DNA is TGTGCCAGCAGTAACCCGGGGGGTACGACACCCCTCCACTTT. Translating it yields CASSNPGGTTPLHF.